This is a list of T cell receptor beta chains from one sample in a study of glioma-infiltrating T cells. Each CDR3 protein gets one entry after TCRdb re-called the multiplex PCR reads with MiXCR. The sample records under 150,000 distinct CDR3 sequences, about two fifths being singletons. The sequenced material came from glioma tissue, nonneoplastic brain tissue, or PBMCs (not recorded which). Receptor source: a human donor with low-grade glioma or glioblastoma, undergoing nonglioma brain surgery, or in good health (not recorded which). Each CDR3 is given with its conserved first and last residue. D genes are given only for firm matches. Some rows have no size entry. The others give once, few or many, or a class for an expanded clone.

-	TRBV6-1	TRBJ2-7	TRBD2	TGTGCCAGCAGACCGGGGCTAGCGGGGTACGAGCAGTACTTC	CASRPGLAGYEQYF
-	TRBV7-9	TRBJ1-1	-	TGTGCCAGCAGAGCGGGATTGAACACTGAAGCTTTCTTT	CASRAGLNTEAFF
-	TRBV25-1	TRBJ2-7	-	TGTGCCAGCAGTGAAGCCACAGGGCAGGACGAGCAGTACTTC	CASSEATGQDEQYF
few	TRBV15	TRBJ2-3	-	TGTGCCACCAGCAGAGATGGAGGTACGCAGTATTTT	CATSRDGGTQYF
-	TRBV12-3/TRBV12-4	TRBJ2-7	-	TGTGCCAGCGGGGGCGTCTCCTACGAGCAGTACTTC	CASGGVSYEQYF
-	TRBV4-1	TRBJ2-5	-	TGCGCCAGCAGCCACCTAAACCGAGGGGAAGAGACCCAGTACTTC	CASSHLNRGEETQYF
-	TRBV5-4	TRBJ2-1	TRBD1	TGCGCCAGCAGCTCCCGGGACAGGGGGGTTGAGCAGTTCTTC	CASSSRDRGVEQFF
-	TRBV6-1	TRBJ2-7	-	TGTGCCAGCAGTGAAGTGGCCTCCTACGAGCAGTACTTC	CASSEVASYEQYF
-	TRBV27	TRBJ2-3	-	TGTGCCAGCAGTCAATGGGGTTCGGGAACAGATACGCAGTATTTT	CASSQWGSGTDTQYF
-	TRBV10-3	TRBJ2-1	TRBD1	TGTGCCGTCAAGACGACAGGGAACAATGAGCAGTTCTTC	CAVKTTGNNEQFF
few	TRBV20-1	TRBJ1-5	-	TGCAGTGCTAGAAGGACGGGGAGCAATCAGCCCCAGCATTTT	CSARRTGSNQPQHF
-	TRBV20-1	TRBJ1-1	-	TGCAGTGCTAGGGGGGGGAGTACCAACACTGAAGCTTTCTTT	CSARGGSTNTEAFF
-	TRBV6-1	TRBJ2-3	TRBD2	TGTGCCAGCTCGAGAAAGGCTAGCGGGGGTGTCACAGATACGCAGTATTTT	CASSRKASGGVTDTQYF
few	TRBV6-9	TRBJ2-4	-	TGTGCCAGCAGTTATATTCGTCTCGGGAACAACGGGGACATTCAGTACTTC	CASSYIRLGNNGDIQYF
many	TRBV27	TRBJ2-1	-	TGTGCCAGCAGTTTAGGGACTGTACAGTTCTTC	CASSLGTVQFF
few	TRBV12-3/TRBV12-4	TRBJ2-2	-	TGTGCCAGCAGTTTAGCACAGGGCTTGAGCGGGGAGCTGTTTTTT	CASSLAQGLSGELFF
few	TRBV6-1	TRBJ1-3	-	TGTGCCAGCAACGCCCGGGGGCTCTCTGGAAACACCATATATTTT	CASNARGLSGNTIYF
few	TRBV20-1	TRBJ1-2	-	TGCAGTGCGAGACTCCAGGGGTACTATGGCTACACCTTC	CSARLQGYYGYTF
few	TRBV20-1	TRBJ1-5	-	TGCAGTGCTAGAGATGGGCTTCAGCCCCAGCATTTT	CSARDGLQPQHF
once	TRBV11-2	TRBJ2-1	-	TGTGCCAGCAGCTTAGCTCCGGGAAAGGGCAATGAGCAGTTCTTC	CASSLAPGKGNEQFF
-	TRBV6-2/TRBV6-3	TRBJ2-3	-	TGTGCCAGCAGTTACCCATGGCGAGGAGCGGCCAAGACAGATACGCAGTATTTT	CASSYPWRGAAKTDTQYF
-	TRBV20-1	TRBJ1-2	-	TGCAGTGCTAGAGTCGGAGACGGCTACACCTTC	CSARVGDGYTF
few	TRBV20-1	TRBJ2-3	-	TGCAGTGCTAGAGATCCTGGACTAAACACAGATACGCAGTATTTT	CSARDPGLNTDTQYF
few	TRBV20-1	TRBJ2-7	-	TGCAGTGCCAAACCCGGACACTCCTACGAGCAGTACTTC	CSAKPGHSYEQYF
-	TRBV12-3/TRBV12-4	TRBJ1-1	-	TGTGCCAGCAGTTTCACGGGGGGTGGTACTGAAGCTTTCTTT	CASSFTGGGTEAFF
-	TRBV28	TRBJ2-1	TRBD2	TGTGCCAGCAGACTAGCGGGACCCTACGAGCAGTTCTTC	CASRLAGPYEQFF
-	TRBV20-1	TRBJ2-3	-	TGCAGTGCTATCGAGAACACAGATACGCAGTATTTT	CSAIENTDTQYF
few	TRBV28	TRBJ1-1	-	TGTGCCAGCAGCCTGCCTAACACTGAAGCTTTCTTT	CASSLPNTEAFF